This record concerns one T cell receptor beta chain sequence. Sequenced by immunoSEQ multiplex PCR; TCRdb stores in-frame clones only, minus some. The sample yields about 130,000 clones, around 92% seen once. The sample originates from a study of cytomegalovirus exposure and HLA in healthy donors. This CDR3 is built from 14 residues. The J segment lost 4 bases and the V segment lost 3 bases, leaving 2 bases of the junction unmatched. Germline V gene sequence: CDR1 MNHNS, CDR2 SASEGT. The sequence came from a man aged 25 to 40 in good health and CMV-seronegative. The sequencing sample was made of PBMCs. This chain uses TRBV6-1 with TRBJ1-2; TRBD1 agrees at 10 bases. Written as DNA, the CDR3 is TGTGCCAGCAGTGAGGACAGGGGGATCTATGGCTACACCTTC. Amino acids: CASSEDRGIYGYTF.